One and the same sample provided the 23 T cell receptor beta chains below, sequenced in a study of CD8+ T cells in alopecia areata. cDNA serving as the sequencing template came from extracted, reverse transcribed RNA. Assay used: immunoSEQ multiplex PCR; TCRdb lists only in-frame clones, some missing. The table includes about 190,000 clones, roughly three fifths detected once. This sample's treatment: oral pan-JAK inhibitor, 5-10 mg twice daily. Sequenced material: CD4+ T cells sorted from blood, taken at week 4, from a patient treated with tofacitinib. These TCRs come from a human donor with alopecia areata.

This sequence joins TRBV29-1 and TRBJ2-7; no firm D call. Between the trimmed V and J ends, which lost 1 base and 9 bases, there was a span of 10 bases. This CDR3 spans 11 amino acids. Germline assignment: CDR1 SQVTM and CDR2 ANQGSEA. The CDR3 coding sequence is TGCAGCGTTGAAGCGGCAGGTACGCAGTACTTC. As protein: CSVEAAGTQYF.

This clone showed up just once. The V gene is TRBV9, the J gene TRBJ2-6, with D perhaps matching TRBD2 (6 bases). The CDR3 runs 18 residues. Germline assignment: CDR1 SGDLS and CDR2 YYNGEE. The germline V and J ends were trimmed by 4 bases and 0 bases, with 17 bases remaining between them. DNA of the CDR3: TGTGCCAGCAGCCCAGGTATTGCCGGGAGCTCTGGGGCCAACGTCCTGACTTTC. This gives the protein CASSPGIAGSSGANVLTF.

CDR3 DNA: TGTGCCAGCAGTGAAGGCCCAGCAGTTGAGACCCAGTACTTC. Residues: CASSEGPAVETQYF. V is TRBV6-5 and J is TRBJ2-5, with no clear D. The V end lost 5 bases, the J end lost 5 bases, and 15 bases lay between the germline ends. Germline V gene sequence: CDR1 MNHEY, CDR2 SVGAGI. This CDR3 has 14 amino acids.

CDR3 nucleotides: TGTGCCAGCAGCATTAGCGGGAGTCCCTACAATGAGCAGTTCTTC. The encoded protein is CASSISGSPYNEQFF. The V and J genes are TRBV7-2 and TRBJ2-1, with 9 bases lining up with TRBD2. Germline CDR1 reads SGHTA; CDR2 reads FQGNSA. The ends lost 5 bases at V and 2 bases at J; junction bases unmatched: 4. CDR3 size: 15 residues.

The chain joins TRBV29-1 to TRBJ2-3, with D uncertain. The CDR3 has 12 amino acids. With 3 bases removed from V and 5 bases from J, the gap between germline ends came to 9 bases. Germline V gene sequence: CDR1 SQVTM, CDR2 ANQGSEA. In DNA, the CDR3 is TGCAGCGTTGATTTATCGAGAGATACGCAGTATTTT. Its protein is CSVDLSRDTQYF.

V usage is TRBV4-2 and J usage is TRBJ2-3; perhaps TRBD2 as D (5 bases). The CDR3 extends over 16 amino acids. Germline V lookup: CDR1 LGHNA, CDR2 YNFKEQ. V was shortened by 7 bases and J by 1 base, with 18 bases between the two germline ends. CDR3 DNA sequence: TGTGCCAGCATTCCAGGTGGAGGCCGAGGCACAGATACGCAGTATTTT. This encodes CASIPGGGRGTDTQYF.

V is TRBV7-2 and J is TRBJ2-5, with no clear D. V lost 1 base and J lost 9, with 18 bases in between. CDR3 size: 15 residues. Germline CDR1 reads SGHTA; CDR2 reads FQGNSA. The CDR3 region has the DNA TGTGCCAGCAGCTTAGTTAGTGAAATAGTCCAGTCCCAGTACTTC. This sequence encodes CASSLVSEIVQSQYF.

The J gene is TRBJ1-1, the V gene TRBV29-1; TRBD1 might be the D (5 bases). CDR1 is SQVTM and CDR2 is ANQGSEA in the germline V gene. CDR3 size: 12 residues. Trimming left V 5 bases short and J 5 bases short, with 12 bases between. DNA for the CDR3: TGCAGCGTTACGGAGGGGAAAACTGAAGCTTTCTTT. Translation gives CSVTEGKTEAFF.

The rearrangement joins TRBV5-1 to TRBJ1-1; D perhaps matches TRBD1 (5 bases). Trimming stripped 0 bases from V and 10 bases from J, with 10 bases between. CDR3 length equals 12 residues. The germline V gene encodes CDR1 SGHRS and CDR2 YFSETQ. CDR3: CASSLEGRGAFF. The DNA for the CDR3 is TGCGCCAGCAGCTTGGAGGGACGGGGAGCTTTCTTT.

V usage is TRBV9 and J usage is TRBJ1-4; D uncertain. Germline CDR1 SGDLS, CDR2 YYNGEE. The V end was cut by 5 bases, the J end by 0 bases, with 11 bases between. The CDR3 runs to 15 residues. The chain's CDR3 is CASSGDTATNEKLFF. CDR3 bases: TGTGCCAGCAGTGGGGATACGGCAACTAATGAAAAACTGTTTTTT.

This clone has more than one count but fewer than ten. V is TRBV27 and J is TRBJ2-2, with D possibly being TRBD1 (5 bases). CDR1 MNHEY and CDR2 SMNVEV come from the germline V gene (reference sequence). There are 13 residues in the CDR3. V gave up 6 bases and J gave up 6 bases, with 11 bases separating them. DNA for the CDR3: TGTGCCAGCAGGCGACAGCCTGCCGGGGAGCTGTTTTTT. Translating it yields CASRRQPAGELFF.

CDR3 nucleotide sequence: TGCGCCAGCAGAGATACAGTAGGCGAGACCCAGTACTTC. Its protein is CASRDTVGETQYF. This chain links TRBV10-2 with TRBJ2-5; D remains unclear. V lost 6 bases and J lost 5, with 13 bases in between. The germline V gene encodes CDR1 WSHSY and CDR2 SAAADI. CDR3 length: 13 residues.

The chain employs TRBV6-6 and TRBJ1-4; D unclear. Trimming took off 4 bases at V and 16 bases at J, with 13 bases between the two ends. The CDR3 is 11 amino acids. CDR1 MNHNY and CDR2 SVGAGI come from the germline V gene (reference sequence). The CDR3 protein is CASSSKGLRFF. The CDR3 DNA reads TGTGCCAGCAGTTCTAAGGGTTTAAGGTTTTTT.

This clone was observed a few times. The chain is built from TRBV30 and TRBJ1-5; D is unclear. Germline CDR1 and CDR2: GTSNPN and SVGIG (reference sequence). The CDR3 is made up of 14 amino acids. The V end was cut by 1 base, the J end by 4 bases, with 11 bases between. In DNA, the CDR3 is TGTGCCTGGAGTGGGTCCGGGAGGAATCAGCCCCAGCATTTT. This translates into CAWSGSGRNQPQHF.

The CDR3 bases are TGCAGCGTTGACGGTTTGGTCACTGAAGCTTTCTTT. As protein: CSVDGLVTEAFF. The chain uses TRBV29-1 and TRBJ1-1; D gene uncertain. Germline assignment: CDR1 SQVTM and CDR2 ANQGSEA. V was shortened by 3 bases and J by 4 bases, with 9 bases between the two germline ends. This CDR3 is built from 12 residues. Filled out from reference TRBV29-1 and TRBJ1-1, the complete variable domain reads SAVISQKPSRDICQRGTSLTIQCQVDSQVTMMFWYRQQPGQSLTLIATANQGSEATYESGFVIDKFPISRPNLTFSTLTVSNMSPEDSSIYLCSVDGLVTEAFFGQGTRLTVV.

The genes are TRBV6-1 and TRBJ2-7; 7 bases fit TRBD1. The CDR3 length is 15 residues. Unmatched junction bases numbered 11, after V lost 7 bases and J lost 2 bases. Looked up from germline, CDR1 is MNHNS and CDR2 is SASEGT. DNA for the CDR3: TGTGCCAGCATATCACAGGGGATTTTTACCTACGAGCAGTACTTC. It is translated as CASISQGIFTYEQYF.

The CDR3 bases are TGTGCCAGCACCTCAGGGGGGCGATCGGGCGAGCAGTTCTTC. This sequence encodes CASTSGGRSGEQFF. The chain carries TRBV7-2 and TRBJ2-1, with D possibly being TRBD1 (7 bases). Per germline, CDR1 SGHTA and CDR2 FQGNSA. The CDR3 length is 14 residues. Trimming took 7 bases from V and 10 from J, leaving 20 bases between them.

This clone was counted only a few times. The V call is TRBV5-5, the J call TRBJ1-1, with D perhaps matching TRBD1 (6 bases). The CDR3 is 14 residues long. The V and J ends lost 4 bases and 5 bases respectively, with 15 bases between them. Per germline, CDR1 SGHKS and CDR2 YYEKEE (reference sequence). CDR3 sequence reads: CASSLDSGVTEAFF. The CDR3, as DNA: TGTGCCAGCAGCCTGGACAGTGGGGTGACTGAAGCTTTCTTT.

The genes are TRBV29-1 and TRBJ2-7, with 12 bases fitting TRBD2. Germline V lookup: CDR1 SQVTM, CDR2 ANQGSEA. Germline trimming cut 5 bases from V and 6 bases from J; bases unmatched to any gene: 11. This CDR3 contains 15 residues. CDR3 nucleotide sequence: TGCAGCGTTTCTCTAGCGGGAGGGATTTCGTCCGAGCAGTACTTC. Protein product: CSVSLAGGISSEQYF.

The chain combines TRBV7-2 with TRBJ1-5; D remains ambiguous. The CDR3 length is 13 residues. The V end was cut by 8 bases, the J end by 5 bases, with 13 bases between. The germline V gene has CDR1 SGHTA and CDR2 FQGNSA. The CDR3 region is CASGAAIYQPQHF. The CDR3 DNA reads as TGTGCCAGCGGAGCAGCAATATATCAGCCCCAGCATTTT.

V and J are TRBV25-1 and TRBJ2-3; 10 nucleotides align to TRBD1. The CDR3 is 16 residues long. The V gene's germline CDR1 is MGHDK and CDR2 SYGVNS. V shed 3 bases and J 4 bases; nucleotides not matched to a gene: 7. CDR3 amino acids: CASSDAGQGISDTQYF. The CDR3 nucleotides read TGTGCCAGCAGTGACGCGGGACAGGGGATATCAGATACGCAGTATTTT.

This clone was detected only once. The V and J genes are TRBV25-1 and TRBJ2-2; TRBD1 aligns across 7 bases. Germline assignment: CDR1 MGHDK and CDR2 SYGVNS. The V and J ends lost 4 bases and 4 bases, in that order; junction bases with no gene match: 6. This CDR3 region has 15 residues. CDR3 region: CASSVAGGTTGELFF. The CDR3, as DNA: TGTGCCAGCAGTGTGGCAGGGGGTACCACCGGGGAGCTGTTTTTT.

The chain employs TRBV23-1 and TRBJ2-1, with D possibly being TRBD1 or TRBD2 (6 bases each). TRBV23-1 has ORF status, its function being uncertain. The ends were cut back, 8 bases at V and 8 bases at J, with 16 bases in the middle. The CDR3 covers 13 residues. The CDR3 loop reads CASGRGGHDEQFF. CDR3 sequence (DNA): TGCGCCAGCGGGCGAGGGGGGCACGATGAGCAGTTCTTC.